Sequencing of this T cell receptor beta chain was carried out in a study of cytomegalovirus exposure and HLA in healthy donors. CDR1 and CDR2 (germline): SEHNR, FQNEAQ (reference sequence). The CDR3 runs 13 residues. Between the trimmed V and J ends, which lost 5 bases and 5 bases, there was a span of 12 bases. Whole-study findings and limits: CMV antigen specificity was confirmed in vitro for a few CMV-associated chains.

The PCR made use of 60 Vbeta and 13 Jbeta primers. Profiled with immunoSEQ multiplex PCR; TCRdb holds only in-frame clones, not every one. The table has approximately 110,000 clones, about 73% seen once. On this clone: Its target is not known.

Sequencing was performed on PBMCs. This TCR derives from a woman aged 40 to 50 in good health and CMV-seropositive. This chain links TRBV7-9 with TRBJ1-1; TRBD1 is a possible D gene (6 bases). The CDR3 region is CASSHNQGTEAFF. The CDR3 DNA sequence: TGTGCCAGCAGCCACAACCAGGGGACTGAAGCTTTCTTT.